A selection of T cell receptor beta chains follows, all from one sample in a study of naive and memory T cell subsets. TCRdb reprocessed the UMI-ligation and nested PCR reads with MiXCR, giving one entry per CDR3 protein. The sample comprises 65,000 to 85,000 distinct CDR3 sequences, around 13% of which are singletons, and about 0.93% rests with the top ten. Source material: central memory CD4+ T cells from blood. Source of these receptors: a human donor in good health. Both conserved end residues are trimmed from each CDR3. Fields, in order: V gene, CDR3 protein.

v_gene: TRBV27
CDR3aa: ASSSVDRPGEQY

v_gene: TRBV11-2
CDR3aa: ASSALDRLNYEQY

v_gene: TRBV7-2
CDR3aa: ASSYSGANVLT

v_gene: TRBV6-2/TRBV6-3
CDR3aa: ASSYQRQLNNEQF

v_gene: TRBV20-1
CDR3aa: SVALAVPPYEQY

v_gene: TRBV20-1
CDR3aa: SARRFDRVGNTIY

v_gene: TRBV20-1
CDR3aa: SASEPLATRTEAF

v_gene: TRBV5-4
CDR3aa: ASSLEGYGANVLT

v_gene: TRBV6-1
CDR3aa: ASRFTRPGETQY

v_gene: TRBV11-2
CDR3aa: ASSPRRSLNEQF

v_gene: TRBV14
CDR3aa: ASSQDERSSYNEQF

v_gene: TRBV12-3/TRBV12-4
CDR3aa: ASSFGTASEQY

v_gene: TRBV7-2
CDR3aa: ASNLGQWASGREQF

v_gene: TRBV12-3/TRBV12-4
CDR3aa: ASSLARRGFLAGPTDTQY

v_gene: TRBV12-3/TRBV12-4
CDR3aa: ASSPQGSTDTQY

v_gene: TRBV29-1
CDR3aa: SVGNRGHIQY

v_gene: TRBV6-6
CDR3aa: ASSLGLYEQY

v_gene: TRBV6-6
CDR3aa: ASSRDPAYEQY

v_gene: TRBV6-2/TRBV6-3
CDR3aa: ASTPLGRAETQY

v_gene: TRBV20-1
CDR3aa: SAPSRFLAEAF

v_gene: TRBV7-2
CDR3aa: ASSNRGAGRNSPLH

v_gene: TRBV2
CDR3aa: ASSVRGNIQY

v_gene: TRBV28
CDR3aa: ASSPAGIGNQPQH

v_gene: TRBV12-3/TRBV12-4
CDR3aa: ASTLGLAGANEQF

v_gene: TRBV19
CDR3aa: ASSADKYQPQH

v_gene: TRBV3-1
CDR3aa: ASSLAVGQAEN

v_gene: TRBV20-1
CDR3aa: SAIDGLAGNEQF

v_gene: TRBV12-3/TRBV12-4
CDR3aa: ASRGVSGNTIY

v_gene: TRBV24-1
CDR3aa: ATSSEVQWYSGNTIY

v_gene: TRBV9
CDR3aa: ASSVGGLAGTYEQY

v_gene: TRBV12-3/TRBV12-4
CDR3aa: ASSSGTSVGGELF

v_gene: TRBV6-5
CDR3aa: ASSGDRAGELF

v_gene: TRBV30
CDR3aa: AWSRDSLGETQY